The clone carrying this T cell receptor beta chain appeared a single time. Its antigen is unknown. The CDR3 spans 13 residues. Deletions cut 2 bases from V and 7 bases from J, with 12 bases between. Germline V gene lookup returns CDR1 SQVTM and CDR2 ANQGSEA. This sample is drawn from a study of Graves' ophthalmopathy and Graves' hyperthyroidism. Using RNA transcripts, the TCR beta CDR3 regions were amplified. The first-round RT-PCR employed HTBI primers together with the Qiagen OneStep RT-PCR kit. A multiplex PCR was then performed as the second round. TCRdb used MiXCR to reprocess the multiplex PCR reads, holding one entry per CDR3 protein. This table has just over 600,000 distinct CDR3 sequences, 22% appearing once. General observations from the study: The model's ophthalmopathy progression predictions had around 67% sensitivity and over 72% specificity.

This chain joins TRBV29-1 and TRBJ1-5; no reliable D call. The clonotype originates from a woman aged 18-35 years with stable Graves' hyperthyroidism. Some clones in this sample may be carry-over from other donors' samples. Material for sequencing was peripheral blood. The CDR3 spells CSVELNPDQPQHF. CDR3 DNA: TGCAGCGTTGAACTAAACCCGGACCAGCCCCAGCATTTT. Supplemented by reference TRBV29-1 and TRBJ1-5, the full variable domain reads SAVISQKPSRDICQRGTSLTIQCQVDSQVTMMFWYRQQPGQSLTLIATANQGSEATYESGFVIDKFPISRPNLTFSTLTVSNMSPEDSSIYLCSVELNPDQPQHFGDGTRLSIL.